The clone carrying this TCR beta chain was seen only once. Antigen unknown. The data originate from a study of T cell repertoires in cytomegalovirus infection. General study points: Cumulative frequency of public TCR beta families picked out carriers of CMV plus the relevant HLA.

The V and J ends lost 2 bases and 0 bases respectively, with 9 bases between them. Germline V CDR1 and CDR2: SGHDT, YYEEEE. The CDR3 has 15 residues. Via MiXCR, TCRdb re-called the reads, giving one row per CDR3 protein. The table includes 350,000 to 500,000 distinct CDR3 sequences, roughly a third detected once. The clonotype was recovered from a human donor in good health (CMV status not recorded). Some clones in this sample may be carry-over from other donors' samples. The sequenced sample consisted of PBMCs. The chain combines TRBV5-6 with TRBJ1-3; D not certain. CDR3 DNA: TGTGCCAGCAGCTTTGGCAGGCTCTCTGGAAACACCATATATTTT. It is translated as CASSFGRLSGNTIYF.